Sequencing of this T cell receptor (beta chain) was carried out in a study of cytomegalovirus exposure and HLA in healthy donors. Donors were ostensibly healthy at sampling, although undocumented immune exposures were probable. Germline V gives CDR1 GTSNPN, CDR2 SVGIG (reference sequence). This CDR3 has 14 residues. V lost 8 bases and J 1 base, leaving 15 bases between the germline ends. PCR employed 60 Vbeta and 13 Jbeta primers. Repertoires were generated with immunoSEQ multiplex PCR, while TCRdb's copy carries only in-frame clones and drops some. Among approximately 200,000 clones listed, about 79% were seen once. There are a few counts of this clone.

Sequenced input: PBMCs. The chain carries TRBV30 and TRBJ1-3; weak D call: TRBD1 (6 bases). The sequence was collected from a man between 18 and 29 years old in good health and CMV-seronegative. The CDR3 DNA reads TGTGCCCAGACAGGCTGGGATTCTGGAAACACCATATATTTT. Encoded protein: CAQTGWDSGNTIYF.